This T cell receptor beta chain is drawn from a study of T cells in Graves' hyperthyroidism and ophthalmopathy. Germline assignment: CDR1 SEHNR and CDR2 FQNEAQ (reference sequence). Trimming took 6 bases from V and 5 from J; bases not matched to a gene: 6. This CDR3 has 16 amino acids. Template material for amplifying TCR beta CDR3 regions consisted of RNA transcripts. First-round RT-PCR targeting the TCR CDR3 was performed with the HTBI primer set. A single record per CDR3 protein comes from TCRdb applying MiXCR to the multiplex PCR reads. The sample lists approximately 430,000 distinct CDR3 sequences, roughly 14% occurring once. Ophthalmopathy patients had Clinical Activity Score at least 3, NOSPECS grade at least 4, duration under 3 months.

The origin of this receptor is a man aged 18 to 30 with Graves' ophthalmopathy. The chain links TRBV7-9 to TRBJ2-2; 13 bases line up with TRBD2. Sequenced input: blood. CDR3 nucleotides: TGTGCCAGCAGTTGGGGGACTAGCGGGGAAACCGGGGAGCTGTTTTTT. Residues: CASSWGTSGETGELFF.